These 3 T cell receptor beta chains originate from one sample sequenced in a study of blood T cell repertoires in COVID-19. Here immunoSEQ multiplex PCR was the method, and the copy in TCRdb shows in-frame clones only, minus some. Counted here are about 38,000 clones, around 74% occurring once; the ten biggest clones make up roughly a tenth. Specimen: peripheral blood. The receptors were gathered from a man aged 70-80 years with COVID-19, enrolled during active disease.

The chain uses TRBV18 and TRBJ2-1, with TRBD2 as a possible D gene (5 bases). Germline V lookup: CDR1 KGHSH, CDR2 LQKENI. V was pared by 3 bases and J by 0 bases, with 15 bases between. This CDR3 region has 17 residues. CDR3 amino acids: CASSPWQRLSSYNEQFF. The CDR3 region has the DNA TGTGCCAGCTCACCCTGGCAGCGGCTTAGCTCCTACAATGAGCAGTTCTTC.

The chain couples TRBV24-1 to TRBJ2-2, with a possible D match to TRBD1 (6 bases). Trimming left V 3 bases short and J 2 bases short, with 12 bases between. The CDR3 consists of 16 residues. Germline values: CDR1 KGHDR, CDR2 SFDVKD. This CDR3 reads CATSDMSRGNTGELFF. The CDR3 DNA is TGTGCCACCAGTGATATGTCCAGGGGAAACACCGGGGAGCTGTTTTTT.

This clone was seen only once. The CDR3 here is CASSLGRVVNEQFF. CDR3 coding DNA: TGTGCCAGCAGCTTGGGCAGGGTTGTAAATGAGCAGTTCTTC. V is TRBV5-8 and J is TRBJ2-1; D perhaps matches TRBD1 (5 bases). The CDR3 spans 14 residues. The V end was cut by 0 bases, the J end by 7 bases, with 11 bases between. CDR1 and CDR2 from the germline V gene are SGHTS and YDEGEE.